The 30 T cell receptor beta chains in this list originate from one sample, sequenced in a study of response to subunit inactivated influenza vaccine listed by TCRdb under 2018. Receptors were amplified or captured by RT-PCR. The sequencing machine was an Illumina HiSeq 2500. TCRdb applied fastp at Q25 and MiXCR to the public reads, then kept only in-frame beta chains. Rows are combined by CDR3 protein, so each entry shows the most common genes and DNA. The sample table contains about 520,000 distinct CDR3 sequences; only one count was recorded for less than 30% of them. In total, the top ten clones hold approximately 1.9% of the sample. The sequences come from CD4+ T cells sorted from PBMCs, collected around 5 days after vaccination. The receptors come from a man aged 45 to 65 who received an inactivated influenza vaccine. Donor details come from another sample of the same person, matched by shared clones.

For this clonotype: A much larger clone is a single base away; this may be a read error. This chain connects TRBV27 to TRBJ1-5; 8 bases are a match to TRBD1. Germline V gene data show CDR1 as MNHEY and CDR2 as SMNVEV (reference sequence). There are 16 residues in the CDR3. CDR3 sequence (DNA): TGTGCCAGCAGGTTATCTTACAGGGGGGTGGGTCAGCCCCAGCATTTT. The encoded protein is CASRLSYRGVGQPQHF.

The chain is built from TRBV7-2 and TRBJ1-6; D ambiguous. V shed 5 bases and J shed 4 bases, with 9 bases lying between them. CDR1 and CDR2 from the germline V gene are SGHTA and FQGNSA. This CDR3 is built from 14 residues. CDR3: CASSHRQYNSPLHF. As DNA, the CDR3 is TGTGCCAGCAGCCACAGACAATATAATTCACCCCTCCACTTT.

This clonotype has at least ten counts. The V gene is TRBV4-1, the J gene TRBJ1-1; no firm D call. The germline CDR1 and CDR2 sequences are MGHRA and YSYEKL. V gave up 4 bases and J gave up 6 bases, with 15 bases separating them. The CDR3 is made up of 14 amino acids. CDR3 residues: CASSRGTPGSEAFF. CDR3 nucleotide sequence: TGCGCCAGCAGCCGCGGTACCCCCGGGTCTGAAGCTTTCTTT.

This clonotype came up many times. CDR3: CASSLGLAETYEQYF. CDR3 coding DNA: TGTGCCAGCAGCTTGGGGCTAGCGGAGACCTACGAGCAGTACTTC. The chain joins TRBV5-6 to TRBJ2-7, with 7 bases lining up with TRBD2. This CDR3 is built from 15 residues. Germline CDR1 is SGHDT and CDR2 is YYEEEE. Losses at the gene ends were 0 bases for V and 2 bases for J; bases not matched to a gene: 5.

This clonotype was counted a few times. The J gene is TRBJ2-3, the V gene TRBV30; no clear D gene. The germline CDR1 and CDR2 sequences are GTSNPN and SVGIG (reference sequence). The CDR3 contains 11 residues. Deletions cut 0 bases from V and 6 bases from J, with 4 bases between. CDR3 region: CAWSVLDTQYF. In nucleotides, the CDR3 is TGTGCCTGGAGTGTACTGGATACGCAGTATTTT.

The chain combines TRBV28 with TRBJ1-5; D is undetermined. The germline V and J ends were trimmed by 10 bases and 5 bases, with 18 bases remaining between them. CDR3 length: 14 residues. Per the germline V gene, CDR1 is MDHEN and CDR2 is SYDVKM. Written as DNA, the CDR3 is TGTGCCACCTTCAACGTCGGCGGCGATCAGCCCCAGCATTTT. Encoded protein: CATFNVGGDQPQHF.

This rearrangement joins TRBV6-2 or TRBV6-3 to TRBJ1-5; TRBD1 agrees at 9 bases. Germline V gene lookup returns CDR1 MNHEY and CDR2 SVGEGT. The length of the CDR3 is 14 residues. The V and J ends lost 7 bases and 7 bases, in that order; junction bases with no gene match: 8. As DNA, the CDR3 is TGTGCCAGCAAGCGGGACAGGGCAATGCAGCCCCAGCATTTT. Translating gives CASKRDRAMQPQHF.

The V and J genes are TRBV20-1 and TRBJ2-3, with 8 bases matching TRBD2. CDR1 is DFQATT and CDR2 is SNEGSKA in the germline V gene (reference sequence). The CDR3 has 15 amino acids. The V and J ends lost 4 bases and 0 bases, in that order; junction bases with no gene match: 6. The CDR3, as DNA: TGCAGTGCTAATTCCCGGGAGGGGAGCACAGATACGCAGTATTTT. It translates to CSANSREGSTDTQYF.

The rearrangement uses TRBV28 and TRBJ2-3, with D maybe TRBD1 (5 bases). Germline CDR1 reads MDHEN; CDR2 reads SYDVKM. The CDR3 has 13 residues. V gave up 11 bases and J gave up 4 bases, with 16 bases separating them. CDR3 residues: CASFRQGADTQYF. DNA for the CDR3: TGTGCCTCCTTTCGGCAGGGCGCAGATACGCAGTATTTT. The whole variable domain, filled in from reference TRBV28 and TRBJ2-3, reads DVKVTQSSRYLVKRTGEKVFLECVQDMDHENMFWYRQDPGLGLRLIYFSYDVKMKEKGDIPEGYSVSREKKERFSLILESASTNQTSMYLCASFRQGADTQYFGPGTRLTVL.

The chain couples TRBV20-1 to TRBJ1-6; a possible D gene is TRBD1 (6 bases). CDR3 size: 14 residues. Germline assignment: CDR1 DFQATT and CDR2 SNEGSKA (reference sequence). V lost 1 base and J lost 7, with 11 bases in between. Here the CDR3 DNA reads TGCAGTGCTAGAGCTACAGGGACAAATTCACCCCTCCACTTT. Protein: CSARATGTNSPLHF.

This chain uses TRBV12-3 or TRBV12-4 with TRBJ2-1, with D tentatively TRBD2 (6 bases). The V and J ends lost 1 base and 4 bases respectively, with 14 bases between them. The CDR3 totals 16 residues. The chain's CDR3 is CASSLGAGGAYNEQFF. The CDR3 coding sequence is TGTGCCAGCAGTTTAGGGGCCGGCGGGGCTTACAATGAGCAGTTCTTC.

This clonotype was observed a handful of times. The genes are TRBV24-1 and TRBJ2-1, with 10 bases lining up with TRBD1. Germline values: CDR1 KGHDR, CDR2 SFDVKD. The CDR3 totals 15 residues. V shed 6 bases and J 1 base; nucleotides not matched to a gene: 2. In DNA form, the CDR3 reads TGTGCCACCAGTTGGGGACAGGGGTCCTACAATGAGCAGTTCTTC. Its translation: CATSWGQGSYNEQFF.

This clonotype was seen at least ten times. The chain recombines TRBV12-3 or TRBV12-4 with TRBJ2-5, with D uncertain. V was trimmed by 1 base and J by 5 bases, leaving 8 bases between them. The CDR3 is 13 residues long. DNA of the CDR3: TGTGCCAGCAGTTTAGGGGGATCGGAGACCCAGTACTTC. Residues: CASSLGGSETQYF.

The chain recombines TRBV5-1 with TRBJ1-2; 7 nucleotides agree with TRBD1. This CDR3 is 16 amino acids long. The V gene's germline CDR1 is SGHRS and CDR2 YFSETQ. J lost 6 bases, V lost 0 bases, and 11 bases had no gene match. The CDR3 here is CASSLAVRARGDGYTF. CDR3 DNA: TGCGCCAGCAGCTTGGCCGTCCGGGCCAGGGGGGATGGCTACACCTTC. The complete variable domain, with remaining parts taken from reference TRBV5-1 and TRBJ1-2, reads KAGVTQTPRYLIKTRGQQVTLSCSPISGHRSVSWYQQTPGQGLQFLFEYFSETQRNKGNFPGRFSGRQFSNSRSEMNVSTLELGDSALYLCASSLAVRARGDGYTFGSGTRLTVV.

The chain combines TRBV5-1 with TRBJ2-7; perhaps TRBD2 as D (6 bases). Trimming left V 0 bases short and J 2 bases short, with 9 bases between. The CDR3 consists of 14 residues. Per the germline V gene, CDR1 is SGHRS and CDR2 is YFSETQ. The CDR3 nucleotides are TGCGCCAGCAGCTTGGCTAGCGATACCTACGAGCAGTACTTC. Its protein product is CASSLASDTYEQYF. Complete variable domain (other parts from reference TRBV5-1 and TRBJ2-7): KAGVTQTPRYLIKTRGQQVTLSCSPISGHRSVSWYQQTPGQGLQFLFEYFSETQRNKGNFPGRFSGRQFSNSRSEMNVSTLELGDSALYLCASSLASDTYEQYFGPGTRLTVT.

This clonotype occurred a few times. The J gene is TRBJ2-3, the V gene TRBV12-3 or TRBV12-4; D uncertain. V dropped 1 base and J dropped 0 bases, with 5 bases sitting between them. This CDR3 has 14 amino acids. CDR3 in DNA: TGTGCCAGCAGTTTAGACGCTAGCACAGATACGCAGTATTTT. Translated: CASSLDASTDTQYF.

This clonotype came up many times. The rearrangement links TRBV7-9 to TRBJ2-5, with D unresolved. Germline CDR1 is SEHNR and CDR2 is FQNEAQ (reference sequence). There are 14 residues in the CDR3. V lost 1 base and J lost 0, with 6 bases in between. This CDR3 is CASSLVADQETQYF. The CDR3 bases are TGTGCCAGCAGCTTAGTTGCAGACCAAGAGACCCAGTACTTC.

This clonotype was observed many times. V usage is TRBV5-1 and J usage is TRBJ2-7; D possibly uses TRBD1 or TRBD2 (5 bases each). V was cut by 4 bases and J by 9 bases, with 20 bases left in between. Germline CDR1 SGHRS, CDR2 YFSETQ. The CDR3 loop spans 14 amino acids. The DNA for the CDR3 is TGCGCCAGCAGCCCCCGGGACCCGTCGTGGGGGCAGTACTTC. It codes for CASSPRDPSWGQYF.

This chain uses TRBV14 with TRBJ2-2, with a weak D call TRBD2 (5 bases). The CDR3 is 17 residues long. Trimming stripped 4 bases from V and 1 base from J, with 16 bases between. Germline V gene sequence: CDR1 SGHDN, CDR2 FVKESK. The chain's CDR3 is CASSPLSAGLNTGELFF. The DNA for the CDR3 is TGTGCCAGCAGCCCCCTAAGTGCGGGCCTGAACACCGGGGAGCTGTTTTTT. The full variable domain, in which reference TRBV14 and TRBJ2-2 provide the parts outside the CDR3, is EAGVTQFPSHSVIEKGQTVTLRCDPISGHDNLYWYRRVMGKEIKFLLHFVKESKQDESGMPNNRFLAERTGGTYSTLKVQPAELEDSGVYFCASSPLSAGLNTGELFFGEGSRLTVL.

CDR3 region: CASSHGTSGGDEQFF. CDR3 bases: TGTGCCAGCAGCCACGGGACTAGCGGGGGTGATGAGCAGTTCTTC. The chain joins TRBV3-1 to TRBJ2-1, with TRBD2 matching 14 bases. Germline V gene data show CDR1 as LGHDT and CDR2 as YNNKEL (reference sequence). After removal of 3 bases from V and 8 bases from J, the junction contained 3 bases not matched to a gene. This CDR3 spans 15 amino acids.

This clonotype occurred a few times. In nucleotides, the CDR3 is TGCGCCAGCAGCTTGGGTTTGAGACAAGTCTCCTACAATGAGCAGTTCTTC. Its protein is CASSLGLRQVSYNEQFF. V is TRBV5-1 and J is TRBJ2-1; D gene unclear. The CDR3 has 17 amino acids. V dropped 0 bases and J dropped 0 bases, with 13 bases sitting between them. Germline lookup yields CDR1 SGHRS and CDR2 YFSETQ.

This chain uses TRBV7-2 with TRBJ2-7, with TRBD2 matching over 9 bases. The trim removed 2 bases at V and 8 bases at J, leaving 7 bases unmatched. Germline-derived CDR1 and CDR2 are SGHTA and FQGNSA. The CDR3 has 14 residues. The CDR3 is CASSLRREGPQQYF. CDR3 nucleotide sequence: TGTGCCAGCAGCTTAAGGCGGGAGGGTCCCCAGCAGTACTTC.

The chain uses TRBV7-9 and TRBJ2-1; weak D call: TRBD1 (5 bases). The CDR3 is made up of 15 amino acids. The V end lost 5 bases, the J end lost 9 bases, and 20 bases lay between the germline ends. Per the germline V gene, CDR1 is SEHNR and CDR2 is FQNEAQ (reference sequence). CDR3 loop: CASSDRGVVEPEQFF. CDR3 nucleotide sequence: TGTGCCAGCAGCGATAGGGGCGTGGTGGAGCCTGAGCAGTTCTTC.

The gene calls are TRBV20-1 and TRBJ2-4; no clear D gene. From germline, CDR1 is DFQATT and CDR2 SNEGSKA (reference sequence). This CDR3 contains 15 residues. The V gene lost 0 bases and the J gene lost 7 bases, with 16 bases spanning the gap. CDR3 nucleotides: TGCAGTGCTAGAGATGCCCAGCGCTGGGGTAACATTCAGTACTTC. This gives the protein CSARDAQRWGNIQYF.

CDR3 bases: TGCAGTGCTAGGGGAGCCGGGGCAGGATATGAAAAACTGTTTTTT. As protein: CSARGAGAGYEKLFF. This sequence joins TRBV20-1 and TRBJ1-4, with a tentative D call TRBD1 (5 bases). With 3 bases removed from V and 6 bases from J, the gap between germline ends came to 17 bases. CDR3 length: 15 residues. Germline loops: CDR1 DFQATT, CDR2 SNEGSKA (reference sequence).

Worth noting for this clonotype: An end of the junction differs from the germline gene, which may be a read error. The chain carries TRBV7-2 and TRBJ2-1, with TRBD1 as a possible D gene (6 bases). The CDR3 covers 13 residues. Germline V lookup: CDR1 SGHTA, CDR2 FQGNSA. The CDR3 DNA reads as TGTGCCAGCAGCTCAACCGGGCCCCTTAAGGGGGTCTTC. Protein: CASSSTGPLKGVF.

This clonotype occurred a few times. V gene TRBV5-1 combines with J gene TRBJ2-3, with D maybe TRBD1 (6 bases). V was shortened by 1 base and J by 3 bases, with 15 bases between the two germline ends. Germline V gene data show CDR1 as SGHRS and CDR2 as YFSETQ. The CDR3 is made up of 16 amino acids. DNA for the CDR3: TGCGCCAGCAGCTTGATTTGGGCAGGGGTTACAGATACGCAGTATTTT. This sequence encodes CASSLIWAGVTDTQYF. Complete variable domain (other parts from reference TRBV5-1 and TRBJ2-3): KAGVTQTPRYLIKTRGQQVTLSCSPISGHRSVSWYQQTPGQGLQFLFEYFSETQRNKGNFPGRFSGRQFSNSRSEMNVSTLELGDSALYLCASSLIWAGVTDTQYFGPGTRLTVL.

This clonotype came up many times. This chain connects TRBV12-3 or TRBV12-4 to TRBJ1-5, with TRBD1 identical over 9 bases. The CDR3 has 15 residues. The V and J ends lost 2 bases and 2 bases, in that order; junction bases with no gene match: 1. The DNA for the CDR3 is TGTGCCAGCAGTTTAACAGGGGGCGGCAATCAGCCCCAGCATTTT. Protein: CASSLTGGGNQPQHF.

The chain links TRBV4-2 to TRBJ2-3, with 7 bases aligning to TRBD2. This CDR3 comprises 14 residues. Germline loops: CDR1 LGHNA, CDR2 YNFKEQ. The J segment lost 10 bases and the V segment lost 1 base, leaving 8 bases of the junction unmatched. DNA for the CDR3: TGTGCCAGCAGCCAAGTGTCCTTGGCGGGGGCGCAGTATTTT. It specifies CASSQVSLAGAQYF.

The chain joins TRBV5-6 to TRBJ2-1; TRBD1 aligns across 9 bases. With V trimmed by 6 bases and J by 12 bases, 19 bases remained unmatched. This CDR3 spans 16 amino acids. The V gene's germline CDR1 is SGHDT and CDR2 YYEEEE. The CDR3 protein is CASNPTGTGFFNVQFF. The CDR3 DNA sequence: TGTGCCAGCAACCCGACCGGGACAGGGTTTTTCAACGTGCAGTTCTTC.